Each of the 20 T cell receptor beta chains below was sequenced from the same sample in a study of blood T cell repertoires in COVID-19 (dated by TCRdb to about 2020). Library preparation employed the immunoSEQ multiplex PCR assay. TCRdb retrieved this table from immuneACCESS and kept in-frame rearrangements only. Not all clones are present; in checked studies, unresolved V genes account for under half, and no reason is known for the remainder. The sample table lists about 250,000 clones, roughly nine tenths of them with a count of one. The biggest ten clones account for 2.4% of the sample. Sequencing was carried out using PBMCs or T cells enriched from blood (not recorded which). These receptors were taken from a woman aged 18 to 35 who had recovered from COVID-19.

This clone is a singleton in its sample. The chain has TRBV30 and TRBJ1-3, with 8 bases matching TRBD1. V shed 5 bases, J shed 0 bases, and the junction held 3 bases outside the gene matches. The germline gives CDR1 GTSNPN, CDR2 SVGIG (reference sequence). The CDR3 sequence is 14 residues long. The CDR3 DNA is TGTGCCTGGGACAGGGGAAGCTCTGGAAACACCATATATTTT. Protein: CAWDRGSSGNTIYF.

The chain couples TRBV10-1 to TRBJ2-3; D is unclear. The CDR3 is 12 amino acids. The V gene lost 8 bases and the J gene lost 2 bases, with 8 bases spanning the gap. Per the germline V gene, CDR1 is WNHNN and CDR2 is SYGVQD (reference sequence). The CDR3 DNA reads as TGCGCCAGCCGAGGCAACACAGATACGCAGTATTTT. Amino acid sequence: CASRGNTDTQYF.

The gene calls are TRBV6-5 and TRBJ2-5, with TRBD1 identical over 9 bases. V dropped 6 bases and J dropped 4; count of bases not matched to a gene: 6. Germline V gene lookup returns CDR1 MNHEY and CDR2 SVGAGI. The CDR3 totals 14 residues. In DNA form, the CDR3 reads TGTGCCAGCAGCGGGACAGGGAGGGCAGAGACCCAGTACTTC. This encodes CASSGTGRAETQYF.

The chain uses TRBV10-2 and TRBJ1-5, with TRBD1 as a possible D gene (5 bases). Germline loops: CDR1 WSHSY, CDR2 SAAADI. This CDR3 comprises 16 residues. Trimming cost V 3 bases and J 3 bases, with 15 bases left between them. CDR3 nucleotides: TGCGCCAGCAGTGACCCCCTCGGGGGGGACAATCAGCCCCAGCATTTT. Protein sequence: CASSDPLGGDNQPQHF.

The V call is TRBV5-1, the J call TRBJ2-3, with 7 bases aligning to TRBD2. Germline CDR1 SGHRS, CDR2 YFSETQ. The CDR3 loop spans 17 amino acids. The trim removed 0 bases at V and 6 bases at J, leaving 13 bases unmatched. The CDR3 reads CASSLAGRIASGDTQYF. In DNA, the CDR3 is TGCGCCAGCAGCTTGGCAGGGAGGATTGCTAGCGGCGATACGCAGTATTTT.

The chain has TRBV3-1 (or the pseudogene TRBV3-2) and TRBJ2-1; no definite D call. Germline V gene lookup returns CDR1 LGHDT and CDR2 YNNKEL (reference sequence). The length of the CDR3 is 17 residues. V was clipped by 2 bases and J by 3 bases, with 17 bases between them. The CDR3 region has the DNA TGTGCCAGCAGCCAAACCTACGAGAGGCAAAACTACAATGAGCAGTTCTTC. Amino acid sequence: CASSQTYERQNYNEQFF.

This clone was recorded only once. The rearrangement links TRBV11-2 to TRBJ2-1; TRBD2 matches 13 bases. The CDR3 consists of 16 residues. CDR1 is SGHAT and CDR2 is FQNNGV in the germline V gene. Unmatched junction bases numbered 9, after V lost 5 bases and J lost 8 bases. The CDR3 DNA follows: TGTGCCAGCAGCCTACGACTAGCGGGGGGAATCGATGAGCAGTTCTTC. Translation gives CASSLRLAGGIDEQFF.

The CDR3 DNA sequence: TGCGCCAGCAGCCCCCCTGGGGACAGGATATACAATGAGCAGTTCTTC. Protein sequence: CASSPPGDRIYNEQFF. The chain has TRBV5-1 and TRBJ2-1; 8 nucleotides align to TRBD1. Germline values: CDR1 SGHRS, CDR2 YFSETQ. J lost 4 bases, V lost 4 bases, and 10 bases had no gene match. The CDR3 is 16 residues long.

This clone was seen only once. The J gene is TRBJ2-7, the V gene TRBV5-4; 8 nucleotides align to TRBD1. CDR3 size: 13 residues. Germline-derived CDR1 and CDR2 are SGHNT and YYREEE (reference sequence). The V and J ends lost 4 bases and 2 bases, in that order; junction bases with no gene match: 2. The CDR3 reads CASSQGATYEQYF. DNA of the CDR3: TGTGCCAGCAGCCAGGGGGCTACCTACGAGCAGTACTTC.

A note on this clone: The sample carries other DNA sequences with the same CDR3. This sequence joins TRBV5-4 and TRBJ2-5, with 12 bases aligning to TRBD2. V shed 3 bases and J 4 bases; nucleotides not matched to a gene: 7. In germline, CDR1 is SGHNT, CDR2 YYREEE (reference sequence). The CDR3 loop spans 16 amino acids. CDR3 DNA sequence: TGTGCCAGCAGCTCGACTAGCGGGGGCCGTGGAGAGACCCAGTACTTC. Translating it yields CASSSTSGGRGETQYF.

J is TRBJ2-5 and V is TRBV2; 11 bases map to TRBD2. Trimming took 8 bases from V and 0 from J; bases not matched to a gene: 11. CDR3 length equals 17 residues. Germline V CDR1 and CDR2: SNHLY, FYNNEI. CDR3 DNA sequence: TGTGCCAGCTCAACTCCGTCTAGCGGGGGGAACCAAGAGACCCAGTACTTC. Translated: CASSTPSSGGNQETQYF.

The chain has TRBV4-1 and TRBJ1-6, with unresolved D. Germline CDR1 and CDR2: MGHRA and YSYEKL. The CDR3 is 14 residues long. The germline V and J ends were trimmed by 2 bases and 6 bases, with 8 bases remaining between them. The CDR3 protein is CASSQLTSNSPLHF. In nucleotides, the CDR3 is TGCGCCAGCAGCCAACTTACATCTAATTCACCCCTCCACTTT.

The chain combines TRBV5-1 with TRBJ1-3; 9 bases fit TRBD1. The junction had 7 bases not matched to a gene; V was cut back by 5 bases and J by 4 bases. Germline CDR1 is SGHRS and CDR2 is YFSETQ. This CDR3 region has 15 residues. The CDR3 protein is CASRRDRAEGNTIYF. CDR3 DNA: TGCGCCAGCAGACGGGACAGGGCTGAAGGAAACACCATATATTTT.

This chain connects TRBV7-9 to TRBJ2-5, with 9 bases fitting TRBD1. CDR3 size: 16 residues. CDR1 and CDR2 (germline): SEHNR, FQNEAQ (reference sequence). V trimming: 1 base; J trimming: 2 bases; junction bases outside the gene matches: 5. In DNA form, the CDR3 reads TGTGCCAGCAGCTTAGGTCGGGACAGGGCACAAGAGACCCAGTACTTC. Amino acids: CASSLGRDRAQETQYF.

The CDR3 spells CASSTGTSYYEQYF. CDR3 nucleotide sequence: TGCGCCAGCAGTACCGGGACTAGCTATTACGAGCAGTACTTC. V and J are TRBV10-2 and TRBJ2-7, with 9 bases aligning to TRBD2. CDR1 is WSHSY and CDR2 is SAAADI in the germline V gene. V lost 5 bases, J lost 4 bases, and 6 bases stayed unmatched. The CDR3 sequence is 14 residues long.

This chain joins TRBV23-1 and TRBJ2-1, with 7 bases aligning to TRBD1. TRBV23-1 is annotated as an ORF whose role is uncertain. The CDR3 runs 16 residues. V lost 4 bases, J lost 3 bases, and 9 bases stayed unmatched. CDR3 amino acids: CASSPGQYFDYNEQFF. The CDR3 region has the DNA TGCGCCAGCAGTCCGGGACAGTATTTTGACTACAATGAGCAGTTCTTC.

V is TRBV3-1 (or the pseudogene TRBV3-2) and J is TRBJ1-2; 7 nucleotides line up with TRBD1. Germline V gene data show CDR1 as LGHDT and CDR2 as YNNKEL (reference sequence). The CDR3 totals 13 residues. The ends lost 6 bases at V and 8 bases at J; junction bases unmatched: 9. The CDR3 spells CASRRQGEGGYTF. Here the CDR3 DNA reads TGTGCCAGCAGGCGACAGGGAGAAGGAGGCTACACCTTC.

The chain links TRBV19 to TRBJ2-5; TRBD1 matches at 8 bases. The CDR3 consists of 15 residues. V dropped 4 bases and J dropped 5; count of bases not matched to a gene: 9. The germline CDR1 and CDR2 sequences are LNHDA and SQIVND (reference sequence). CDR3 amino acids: CASSTQDRVGETQYF. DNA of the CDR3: TGTGCCAGTAGTACCCAGGACAGGGTGGGGGAGACCCAGTACTTC.

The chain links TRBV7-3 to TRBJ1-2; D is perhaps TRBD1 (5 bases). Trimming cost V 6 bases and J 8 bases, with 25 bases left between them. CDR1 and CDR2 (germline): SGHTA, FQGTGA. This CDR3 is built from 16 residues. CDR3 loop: CASRYHQQGPAGGYTF. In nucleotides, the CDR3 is TGTGCCAGCAGATACCACCAGCAGGGTCCCGCCGGCGGCTACACCTTC.

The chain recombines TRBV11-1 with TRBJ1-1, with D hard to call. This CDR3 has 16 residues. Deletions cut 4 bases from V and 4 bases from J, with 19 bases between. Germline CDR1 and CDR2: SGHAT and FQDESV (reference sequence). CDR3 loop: CASSSLGSGGTTEAFF. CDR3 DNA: TGTGCCAGCAGCTCCCTAGGATCAGGAGGAACCACTGAAGCTTTCTTT.